The clone carrying this T cell receptor (beta chain) was detected a few times. As yet, its antigen is unknown. The authors made TCR beta libraries by quantitative 5'-RACE with molecular barcodes. One entry per CDR3 protein results from TCRdb running MiXCR on the 5' RACE reads. The table records about 220,000 distinct CDR3 sequences, about 7% of them present only once. This sample is part of a study of CD8 T cells in ankylosing spondylitis. Study-wide points: The authors reported significant enrichment of disease-linked clones in matched ankylosing spondylitis synovial fluid. Seemingly characteristic of ankylosing spondylitis blood was a TCR beta motif consisting of roughly 8 highly homologous variants. Peripheral blood held disease-linked clones only at relatively low frequency, and these were CD8+.

This CDR3 contains 17 residues. Trimming at V came to 2 bases and at J to 5 bases, leaving 6 bases not matched to a gene. Germline loops: CDR1 SGHAT, CDR2 FQNNGV. The TCR was taken from a male donor with ankylosing spondylitis. The sequenced sample consisted of blood, either unsorted or a sorted T cell fraction (not recorded which). The V gene is TRBV11-2, the J gene TRBJ2-5, with 15 bases fitting TRBD2. The CDR3 DNA follows: TGTGCCAGCAGCTTACCCGGACTAGCGGGAGGGTGGGAGACCCAGTACTTC. Its protein product is CASSLPGLAGGWETQYF.